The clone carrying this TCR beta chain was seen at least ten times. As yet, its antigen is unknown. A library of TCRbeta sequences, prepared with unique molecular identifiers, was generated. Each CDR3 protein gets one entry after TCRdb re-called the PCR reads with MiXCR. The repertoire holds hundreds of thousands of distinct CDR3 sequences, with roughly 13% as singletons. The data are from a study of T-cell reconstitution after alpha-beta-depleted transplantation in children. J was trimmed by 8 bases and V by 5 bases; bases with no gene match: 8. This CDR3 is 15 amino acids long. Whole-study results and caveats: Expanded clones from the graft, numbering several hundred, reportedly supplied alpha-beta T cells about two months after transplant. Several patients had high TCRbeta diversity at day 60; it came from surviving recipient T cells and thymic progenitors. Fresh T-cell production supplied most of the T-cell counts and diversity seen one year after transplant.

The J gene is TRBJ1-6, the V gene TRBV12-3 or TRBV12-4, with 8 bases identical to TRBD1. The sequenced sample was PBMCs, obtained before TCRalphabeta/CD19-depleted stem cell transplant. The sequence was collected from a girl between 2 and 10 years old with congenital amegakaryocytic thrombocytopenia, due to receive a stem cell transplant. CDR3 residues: CASSPDRGWDSPLHF. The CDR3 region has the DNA TGTGCCAGCAGTCCAGACAGGGGATGGGATTCACCCCTCCACTTT.